This T cell receptor (beta chain) was sequenced for a study of T cells in Graves' hyperthyroidism and ophthalmopathy. Patients with ophthalmopathy all had a Clinical Activity Score of at least 3, a NOSPECS grade of at least 4 and duration under 3 months. The study left out patients who had uncontrolled infection, other autoimmune disease, pregnancy or lactation. Orbital computed tomography, thyroid ultrasound, serum thyroxine and TRAb, and clinical symptoms together informed the diagnoses. PBMCs were sourced from more than 7.5 ml fresh peripheral blood. Amplification of TCR beta CDR3 regions was performed using RNA transcripts as template. Primed by the HTBI set, a first-round RT-PCR was run on the TCR CDR3. TCRdb itself ran the multiplex PCR reads through MiXCR, one entry per CDR3 protein. The sample has around 240,000 distinct CDR3 sequences, 15% to 20% seen once. This clonotype was seen repeatedly, ten times or more.

This clonotype was obtained from a woman under 30 with Graves' ophthalmopathy. The sequencing sample was made of blood.

The DNA of the CDR3 is TGTGCCAGCAGTTACTCGGGACAGGGAGAGACCCAGTACTTC. Protein sequence: CASSYSGQGETQYF. This chain links TRBV6-6 with TRBJ2-5, with 9 bases that match TRBD1. V gave up 0 bases and J gave up 4 bases; unmatched junction bases: 0. Germline CDR1 reads MNHNY; CDR2 reads SVGAGI (reference sequence). CDR3 length equals 14 residues.